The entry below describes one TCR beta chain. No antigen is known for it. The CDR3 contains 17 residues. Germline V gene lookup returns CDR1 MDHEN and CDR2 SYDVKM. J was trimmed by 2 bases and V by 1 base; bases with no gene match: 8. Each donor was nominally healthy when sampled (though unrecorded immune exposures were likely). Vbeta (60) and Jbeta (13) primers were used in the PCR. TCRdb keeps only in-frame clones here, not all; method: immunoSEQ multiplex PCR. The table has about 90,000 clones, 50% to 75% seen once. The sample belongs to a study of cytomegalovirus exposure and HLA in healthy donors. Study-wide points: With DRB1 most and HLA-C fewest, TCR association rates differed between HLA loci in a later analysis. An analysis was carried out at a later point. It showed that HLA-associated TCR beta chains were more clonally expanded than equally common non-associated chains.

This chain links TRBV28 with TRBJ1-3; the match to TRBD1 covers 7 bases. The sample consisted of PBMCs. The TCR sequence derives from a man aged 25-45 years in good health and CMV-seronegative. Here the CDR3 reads CASSLFSAGGTGNTIYF. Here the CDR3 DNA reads TGTGCCAGCAGTTTATTCTCGGCAGGGGGAACTGGAAACACCATATATTTT.